This T cell receptor beta chain was profiled in a study of blood T cell repertoires in COVID-19. Study details: The study drew acute and convalescent COVID-19 samples from the United States, Italy and Spain.

Sequencing was performed with immunoSEQ multiplex PCR; in TCRdb, only in-frame clones are kept and a portion is missing. Altogether some 140,000 clones are present, roughly 84% being singletons, with the ten largest covering about 5.5%. Participant reports of clinical history set cohort assignment. This receptor was obtained from a man aged 35-49 years with acute COVID-19. Source material: PBMCs or T cells enriched from blood (not recorded which).

The CDR3 sequence: CAIAGTSSNSPLHF. The CDR3 nucleotides are TGCGCCATCGCCGGGACTTCCTCCAATTCACCCCTCCACTTT. The chain is built from TRBV10-1 and TRBJ1-6; possible D gene TRBD1, 5 bases. Trimming pared 10 bases from V and 7 bases from J, leaving 17 bases between. There are 14 residues in the CDR3. From germline, CDR1 is WNHNN and CDR2 SYGVQD (reference sequence).